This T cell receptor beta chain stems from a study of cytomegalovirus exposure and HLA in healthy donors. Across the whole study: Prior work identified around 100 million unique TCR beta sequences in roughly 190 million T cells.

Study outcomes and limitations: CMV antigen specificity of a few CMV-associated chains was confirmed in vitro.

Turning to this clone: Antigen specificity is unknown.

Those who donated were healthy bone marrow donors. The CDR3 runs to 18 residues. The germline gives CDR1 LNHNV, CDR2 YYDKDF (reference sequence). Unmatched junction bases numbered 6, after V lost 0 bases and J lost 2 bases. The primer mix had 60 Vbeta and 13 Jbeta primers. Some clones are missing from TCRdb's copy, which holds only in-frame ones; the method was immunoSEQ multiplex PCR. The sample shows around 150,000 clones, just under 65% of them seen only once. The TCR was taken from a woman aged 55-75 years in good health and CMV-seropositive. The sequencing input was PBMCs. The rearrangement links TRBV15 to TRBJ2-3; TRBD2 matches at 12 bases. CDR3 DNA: TGTGCCACCAGCAGAGAATACCCTAGCGGGAGGGCCACAGATACGCAGTATTTT. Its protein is CATSREYPSGRATDTQYF.